This T cell receptor (beta chain) was profiled in a study of beta chain features in type 1 diabetes (dated by TCRdb to 2016 to 2019). Regarding the complete study: No differences in mean age, gender distribution, total cell number or subset yield were found between patients and healthy donors. A total of some 100,000,000 sorted cells were examined across all samples, and the number of cells per subset was strongly correlated with RNA yield. The study compared the TCRB repertoires of sorted circulating CD4+ T cell subsets in recently diagnosed type 1 diabetes patients with those in matched healthy donors. Whereas all 28 donors provided naive and central memory subsets, regulatory and stem cell-like memory subsets were isolated from just 8 patients and about 8 healthy donors. On the study overall, not on this receptor specifically: Patients with type 1 diabetes made fewer insertions and deleted more nucleotides at VDJ recombination sites, implying thymic rearrangement abnormalities. A moderate but significant shortening of TCRB CDR3 length was observed in type 1 diabetes patients in all four CD4+ subsets. The naive, central memory and regulatory TCRB repertoires appeared to resemble one another more closely among patients than among healthy donors. Because cDNA was sequenced instead of genomic DNA, activated cells with high expression could be over-represented, although the groups did not differ in activation or CD3 levels. PCR may preferentially amplify shorter templates, but because patient and control samples were amplified and corrected together, any resulting skew would affect both groups equally. HLA sub-analyses involved small numbers of individuals, so any influence of HLA type on TCRB rearrangement remained unresolved.

The High Capacity cDNA Reverse Transcription Kit was used to reverse transcribe all of the isolated RNA, meaning that expressed TCRB transcripts were what got sequenced. Survey-depth immunoSEQ sequencing was performed on stem cell-like memory T cell samples, with an average of roughly 1 million total reads per sample. After sorted cells were lysed in RLT buffer, RNA was extracted with DNase-treated RNeasy Micro or Mini kits, with the choice depending on cell number. To prevent cross-contamination, every cell subset was processed on its own, while patient and healthy donor samples were processed together. Using the immunoSEQ multiplex PCR, TCRB sequences were amplified from cDNA into 87-bp fragments spanning the CDR3 region. Sequencing of the amplicons was performed on the Illumina HiSeq platform. On the study's bioinformatics: PCR bias was computationally corrected using synthetic template baselines, reads within Hamming distance 2 were collapsed, and singletons that could not be merged were discarded. By aligning reads against IMGT, V, D and J genes, CDR3 length, and insertions or deletions at six rearrangement sites were assigned. Clonotype counts were normalized to sorted cell number within each subset before computing true diversity and Gini coefficients with the tcR R package. Repertoire sharing was quantified using the overlap coefficient calculated on TCRB nucleotide sequences. The table comes from immuneACCESS by way of TCRdb, which keeps in-frame sequences with V and J called. Part of the clones is missing from these tables; in studies checked, under half for an unresolved V gene and the rest for unknown reasons. V, J and clone size reflect that table, while D and trimming were determined from the DNA. The sample table records over 100,000 clones; about 40% of these occur just once. The ten largest clones add up to over 0.065% of the sample.

From each donor, a single peripheral blood sample of about 120 mL on average was drawn into heparinised tubes. Using a panel that included CD45RO, CCR7, CD25, CD127, CD95 and CD27, naive, central memory, regulatory and stem cell-like memory CD4+ T cells were sorted on a BD FACSAria II. Every sorted population had a purity above 98%. PBMCs were separated immediately by Lymphoprep density gradient centrifugation and were stained directly, without being cultured. To minimize batch effects, samples were stained and sorted in pairs, one healthy donor with one patient per experiment. Concerning this clone itself: Its target antigen remains unknown. Qualities for individual bases were not recorded, and no much larger clone is one base off.

Including cysteine and phenylalanine, the CDR3 has 14 amino acids. CDR3 DNA is the only sequence kept; it has 42 bases, read in frame from the first base. V has 3 bases trimmed and J has 8 bases trimmed; junction bases matching no gene number 6. CDR1 KGHSH and CDR2 LQKENI are derived from the germline V gene. This TCR derives from a woman aged 18-29 years in good health. The chain uses TRBV18 and TRBJ1-2; 10 central bases correspond to TRBD1. Sequencing was performed on stem cell memory CD4+ T cells from blood. Per the publication, the cell subset or site label means: stem cell-like memory CD4+ T cells. In nucleotides, the sequence is TGTGCCAGCTCACCGACAGGGACAGGGGACGGCTACACCTTC. Translation gives CASSPTGTGDGYTF.